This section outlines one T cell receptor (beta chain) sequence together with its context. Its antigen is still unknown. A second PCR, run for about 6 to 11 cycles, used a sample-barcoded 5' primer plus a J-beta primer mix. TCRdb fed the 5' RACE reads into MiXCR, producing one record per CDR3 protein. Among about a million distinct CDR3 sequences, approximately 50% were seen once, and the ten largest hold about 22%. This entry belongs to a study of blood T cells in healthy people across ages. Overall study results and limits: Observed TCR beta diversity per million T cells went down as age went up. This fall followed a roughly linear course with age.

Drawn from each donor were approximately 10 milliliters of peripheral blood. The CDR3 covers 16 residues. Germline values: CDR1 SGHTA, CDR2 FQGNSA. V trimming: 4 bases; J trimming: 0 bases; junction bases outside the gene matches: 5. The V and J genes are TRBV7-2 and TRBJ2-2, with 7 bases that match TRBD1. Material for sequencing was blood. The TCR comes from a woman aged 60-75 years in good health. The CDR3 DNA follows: TGTGCCAGCAGCTCTTACAGGGGCCCGAACACCGGGGAGCTGTTTTTT. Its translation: CASSSYRGPNTGELFF.